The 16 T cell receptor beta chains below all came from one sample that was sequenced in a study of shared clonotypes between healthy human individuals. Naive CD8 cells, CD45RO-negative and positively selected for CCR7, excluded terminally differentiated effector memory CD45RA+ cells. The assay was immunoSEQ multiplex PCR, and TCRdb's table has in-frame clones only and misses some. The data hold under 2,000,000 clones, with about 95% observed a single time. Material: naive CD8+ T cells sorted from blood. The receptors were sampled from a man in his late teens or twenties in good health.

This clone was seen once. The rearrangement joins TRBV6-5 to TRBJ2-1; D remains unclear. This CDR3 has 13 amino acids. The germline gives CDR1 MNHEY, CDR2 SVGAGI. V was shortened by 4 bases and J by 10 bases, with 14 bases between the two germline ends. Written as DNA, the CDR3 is TGTGCCAGCAGTTGGGGATCCATCCGAGAGCAGTTCTTC. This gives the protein CASSWGSIREQFF.

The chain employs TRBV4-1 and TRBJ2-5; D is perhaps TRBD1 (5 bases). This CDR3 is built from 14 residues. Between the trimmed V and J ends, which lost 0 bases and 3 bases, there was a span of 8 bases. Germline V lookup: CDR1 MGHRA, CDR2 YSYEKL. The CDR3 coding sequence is TGCGCCAGCAGCCAAGAGACAGCTGAAGAGACCCAGTACTTC. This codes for CASSQETAEETQYF.

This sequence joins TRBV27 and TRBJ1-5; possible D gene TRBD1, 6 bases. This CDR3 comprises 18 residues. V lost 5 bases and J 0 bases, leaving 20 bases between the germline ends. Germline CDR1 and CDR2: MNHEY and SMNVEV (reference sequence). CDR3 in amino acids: CASSATTGAVYSNQPQHF. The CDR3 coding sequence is TGTGCCAGCAGTGCCACGACAGGAGCCGTCTATAGCAATCAGCCCCAGCATTTT.

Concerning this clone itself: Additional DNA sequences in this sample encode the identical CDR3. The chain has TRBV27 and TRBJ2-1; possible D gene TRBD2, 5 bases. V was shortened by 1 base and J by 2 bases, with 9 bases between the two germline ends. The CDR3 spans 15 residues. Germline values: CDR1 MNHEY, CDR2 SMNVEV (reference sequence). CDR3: CASSLLGGPYNEQFF. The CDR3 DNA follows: TGTGCCAGCAGTTTATTGGGCGGGCCCTACAATGAGCAGTTCTTC.

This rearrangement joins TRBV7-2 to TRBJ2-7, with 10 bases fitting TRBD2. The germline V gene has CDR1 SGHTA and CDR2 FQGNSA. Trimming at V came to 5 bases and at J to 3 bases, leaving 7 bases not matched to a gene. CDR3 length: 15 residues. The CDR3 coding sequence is TGTGCCAGCAGCCGCCCTAGCGGGGGACACTACGAGCAGTACTTC. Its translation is CASSRPSGGHYEQYF.

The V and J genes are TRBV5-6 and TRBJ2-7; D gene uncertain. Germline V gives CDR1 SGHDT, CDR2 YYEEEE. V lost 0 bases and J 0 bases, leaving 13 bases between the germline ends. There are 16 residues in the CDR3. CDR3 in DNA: TGTGCCAGCAGCTTGGCGCTTGGCCAGGCCTCCTACGAGCAGTACTTC. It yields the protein CASSLALGQASYEQYF.

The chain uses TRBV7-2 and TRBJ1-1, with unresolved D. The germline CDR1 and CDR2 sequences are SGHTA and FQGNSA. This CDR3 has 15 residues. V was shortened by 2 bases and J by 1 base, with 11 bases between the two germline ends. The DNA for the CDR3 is TGTGCCAGCAGCTTATATCTCCATGGGAACACTGAAGCTTTCTTT. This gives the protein CASSLYLHGNTEAFF.

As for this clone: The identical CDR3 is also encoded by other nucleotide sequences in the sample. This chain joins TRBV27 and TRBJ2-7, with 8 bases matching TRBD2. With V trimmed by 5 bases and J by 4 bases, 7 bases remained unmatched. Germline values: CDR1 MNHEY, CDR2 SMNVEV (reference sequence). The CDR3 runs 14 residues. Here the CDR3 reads CASSIGLAGYEQYF. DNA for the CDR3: TGTGCCAGCAGTATCGGACTAGCAGGGTACGAGCAGTACTTC.

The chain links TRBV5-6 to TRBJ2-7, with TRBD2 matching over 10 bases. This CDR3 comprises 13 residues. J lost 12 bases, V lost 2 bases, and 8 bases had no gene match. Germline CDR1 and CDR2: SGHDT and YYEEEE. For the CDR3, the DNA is TGTGCCAGCAGCTTATTGCTAGCGGGAGTGACGTACTTC. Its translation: CASSLLLAGVTYF.

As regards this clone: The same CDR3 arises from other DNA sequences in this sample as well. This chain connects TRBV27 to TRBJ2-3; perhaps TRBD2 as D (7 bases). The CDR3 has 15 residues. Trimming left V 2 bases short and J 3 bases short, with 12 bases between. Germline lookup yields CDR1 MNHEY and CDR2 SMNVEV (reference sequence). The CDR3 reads CASSLGGASTDTQYF. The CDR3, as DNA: TGTGCCAGCAGTTTAGGGGGGGCCTCGACAGATACGCAGTATTTT.

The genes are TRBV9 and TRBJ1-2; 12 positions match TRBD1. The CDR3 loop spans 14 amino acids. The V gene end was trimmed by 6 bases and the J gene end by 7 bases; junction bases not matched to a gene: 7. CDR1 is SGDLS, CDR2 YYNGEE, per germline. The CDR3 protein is CASTVGQGAVGYTF. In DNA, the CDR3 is TGTGCCAGCACCGTGGGACAGGGGGCTGTTGGCTACACCTTC.

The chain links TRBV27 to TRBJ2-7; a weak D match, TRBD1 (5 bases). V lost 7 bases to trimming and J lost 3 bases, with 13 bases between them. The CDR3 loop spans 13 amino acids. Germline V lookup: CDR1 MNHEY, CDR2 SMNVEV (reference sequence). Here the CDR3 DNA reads TGTGCCAGCACCCAAAAGGGGTTCTACGAGCAGTACTTC. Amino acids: CASTQKGFYEQYF.

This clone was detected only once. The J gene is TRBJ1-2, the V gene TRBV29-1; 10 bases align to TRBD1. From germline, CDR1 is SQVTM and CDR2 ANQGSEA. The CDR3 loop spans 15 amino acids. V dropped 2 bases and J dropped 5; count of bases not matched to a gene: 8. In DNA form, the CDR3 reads TGCAGCGTTGAAATCTGGGACAGGGGAAATTATGGCTACACCTTC. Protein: CSVEIWDRGNYGYTF.

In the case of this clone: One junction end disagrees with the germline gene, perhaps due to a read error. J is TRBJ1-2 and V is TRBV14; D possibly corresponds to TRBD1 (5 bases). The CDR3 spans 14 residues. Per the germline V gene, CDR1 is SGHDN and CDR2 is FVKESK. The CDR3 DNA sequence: TGTGCCAGCAGCCAAGACCGAGGGGATGTACGAGTCGCCTTC. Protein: CASSQDRGDVRVAF.

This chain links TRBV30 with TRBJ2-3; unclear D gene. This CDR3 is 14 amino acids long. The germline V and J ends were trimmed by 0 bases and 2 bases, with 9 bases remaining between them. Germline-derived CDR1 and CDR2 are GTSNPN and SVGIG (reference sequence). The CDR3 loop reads CAWSVHIITDTQYF. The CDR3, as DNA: TGTGCCTGGAGTGTACATATCATCACAGATACGCAGTATTTT.

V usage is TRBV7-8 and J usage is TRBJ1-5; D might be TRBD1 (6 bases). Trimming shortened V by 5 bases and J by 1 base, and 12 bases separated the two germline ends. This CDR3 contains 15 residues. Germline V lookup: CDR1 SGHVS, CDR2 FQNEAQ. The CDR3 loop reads CASSPLGGSNQPQHF. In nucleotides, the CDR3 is TGTGCCAGCAGCCCCCTAGGGGGGAGCAATCAGCCCCAGCATTTT.